A selection of T cell receptor beta chains follows, all from one sample in a study of blood T cell repertoires in COVID-19. Libraries were prepared by immunoSEQ multiplex PCR; TCRdb keeps only in-frame clonotypes and omits some of them. The sample includes approximately 70,000 clones, 79% of them seen just once. The sample consisted of peripheral blood. The receptor source for this set is a woman in her forties or fifties with acute or convalescent COVID-19. The CDR3 runs from the conserved cysteine through the conserved F or W. The D gene is left open where the match is weak. A row's size may be missing; if present it is once, few, many or a size class.

v_gene: TRBV27; d_gene: .; j_gene: TRBJ1-1; abundance: .; CDR3aa: CASSLSRGGGEAFF; CDR3nt: TGTGCCAGCAGTTTATCGAGGGGGGGCGGTGAAGCTTTCTTT
v_gene: TRBV27; d_gene: .; j_gene: TRBJ1-4; abundance: .; CDR3aa: CASRPRGGDTHNEKLFF; CDR3nt: TGTGCCAGCAGGCCAAGGGGGGGGGACACCCATAATGAAAAACTGTTTTTT
v_gene: TRBV3-1/TRBV3-2; d_gene: TRBD2; j_gene: TRBJ2-1; abundance: .; CDR3aa: CASSPLGGGYYNEQFF; CDR3nt: TGTGCCAGCAGCCCCCTTGGGGGGGGGTACTACAATGAGCAGTTCTTC
v_gene: TRBV5-1; d_gene: TRBD2; j_gene: TRBJ2-7; abundance: .; CDR3aa: CASSWTSGSSYEQYF; CDR3nt: TGCGCCAGCAGCTGGACTAGCGGGAGCTCCTACGAGCAGTACTTC
v_gene: TRBV27; d_gene: TRBD1; j_gene: TRBJ1-2; abundance: .; CDR3aa: CASKATGGYGYTF; CDR3nt: TGTGCCAGCAAAGCGACAGGGGGCTATGGCTACACCTTC
v_gene: TRBV6-2/TRBV6-3; d_gene: .; j_gene: TRBJ2-5; abundance: .; CDR3aa: CASSYSLSANQETQYF; CDR3nt: TGTGCCAGCAGTTACTCGCTTAGCGCCAACCAAGAGACCCAGTACTTC
v_gene: TRBV6-1; d_gene: TRBD2; j_gene: TRBJ2-1; abundance: .; CDR3aa: CASSEELAGKYNEQFF; CDR3nt: TGTGCCAGCAGTGAAGAGCTAGCGGGAAAATACAATGAGCAGTTCTTC
v_gene: TRBV9; d_gene: TRBD1; j_gene: TRBJ1-1; abundance: .; CDR3aa: CASNRQGGDTEAFF; CDR3nt: TGTGCCAGCAACCGACAGGGCGGTGACACTGAAGCTTTCTTT
v_gene: TRBV5-1; d_gene: TRBD1; j_gene: TRBJ1-6; abundance: .; CDR3aa: CASSSGTGGTTYNSPLHF; CDR3nt: TGCGCCAGCAGCTCGGGGACAGGAGGGACCACCTATAATTCACCCCTCCACTTT
v_gene: TRBV5-5; d_gene: TRBD1; j_gene: TRBJ2-1; abundance: once; CDR3aa: CASSLAPGTGTYNEQFF; CDR3nt: TGTGCCAGCAGCTTGGCACCCGGGACAGGGACCTACAATGAGCAGTTCTTC
v_gene: TRBV10-3; d_gene: TRBD1; j_gene: TRBJ1-2; abundance: few; CDR3aa: CAISDPGQDYGYTF; CDR3nt: TGTGCCATCAGTGACCCCGGACAGGACTATGGCTACACCTTC
v_gene: TRBV11-2; d_gene: TRBD1; j_gene: TRBJ2-5; abundance: .; CDR3aa: CASSLLRTGIQETQYF; CDR3nt: TGTGCCAGCAGCTTACTCCGGACAGGAATCCAAGAGACCCAGTACTTC
v_gene: TRBV5-6; d_gene: .; j_gene: TRBJ1-1; abundance: few; CDR3aa: CASSLDGRQGRTEAFF; CDR3nt: TGTGCCAGCAGCTTGGACGGGCGGCAGGGTAGGACTGAAGCTTTCTTT
v_gene: TRBV19; d_gene: .; j_gene: TRBJ2-7; abundance: .; CDR3aa: CASSTYPYEQYF; CDR3nt: TGTGCCAGTAGTACCTATCCCTACGAGCAGTACTTC
v_gene: TRBV24-1; d_gene: .; j_gene: TRBJ2-3; abundance: once; CDR3aa: CATSDPIADTQYF; CDR3nt: TGTGCCACCAGTGACCCTATAGCGGATACGCAGTATTTT
v_gene: TRBV24-1; d_gene: .; j_gene: TRBJ2-5; abundance: .; CDR3aa: CATSDLKIGSQETQYF; CDR3nt: TGTGCCACCAGTGATTTAAAGATCGGGTCGCAAGAGACCCAGTACTTC
v_gene: TRBV7-2; d_gene: .; j_gene: TRBJ1-5; abundance: once; CDR3aa: CASSFEARAGGYYQPQHF; CDR3nt: TGTGCCAGCAGTTTCGAAGCTAGGGCCGGGGGATACTATCAGCCCCAGCATTTT
v_gene: TRBV7-3; d_gene: .; j_gene: TRBJ2-3; abundance: .; CDR3aa: CASSFTGTDTQYF; CDR3nt: TGTGCCAGCAGCTTCACAGGGACAGATACGCAGTATTTT
v_gene: TRBV10-1; d_gene: .; j_gene: TRBJ1-6; abundance: .; CDR3aa: CASSGSKGNSPLHF; CDR3nt: TGCGCCAGCAGTGGATCCAAGGGGAATTCACCCCTCCACTTT
v_gene: TRBV7-9; d_gene: TRBD1; j_gene: TRBJ1-1; abundance: .; CDR3aa: CASSSAGGSEAFF; CDR3nt: TGTGCCAGCAGTTCTGCAGGGGGATCTGAAGCTTTCTTT
v_gene: TRBV21-1; d_gene: .; j_gene: TRBJ2-2; abundance: .; CDR3aa: CASSKDHGGGAKGTGELFF; CDR3nt: TGTGCCAGCAGCAAAGATCATGGAGGGGGGGCTAAAGGCACCGGGGAGCTGTTTTTT
v_gene: TRBV7-6; d_gene: .; j_gene: TRBJ2-2; abundance: .; CDR3aa: CASSLATAGPNTGELFF; CDR3nt: TGTGCCAGCAGCCTTGCTACAGCGGGCCCGAACACCGGGGAGCTGTTTTTT
v_gene: TRBV7-2; d_gene: TRBD2; j_gene: TRBJ2-7; abundance: .; CDR3aa: CASSLAGTSSYEQYF; CDR3nt: TGTGCCAGCAGCCTCGCGGGGACTAGCTCCTACGAGCAGTACTTC